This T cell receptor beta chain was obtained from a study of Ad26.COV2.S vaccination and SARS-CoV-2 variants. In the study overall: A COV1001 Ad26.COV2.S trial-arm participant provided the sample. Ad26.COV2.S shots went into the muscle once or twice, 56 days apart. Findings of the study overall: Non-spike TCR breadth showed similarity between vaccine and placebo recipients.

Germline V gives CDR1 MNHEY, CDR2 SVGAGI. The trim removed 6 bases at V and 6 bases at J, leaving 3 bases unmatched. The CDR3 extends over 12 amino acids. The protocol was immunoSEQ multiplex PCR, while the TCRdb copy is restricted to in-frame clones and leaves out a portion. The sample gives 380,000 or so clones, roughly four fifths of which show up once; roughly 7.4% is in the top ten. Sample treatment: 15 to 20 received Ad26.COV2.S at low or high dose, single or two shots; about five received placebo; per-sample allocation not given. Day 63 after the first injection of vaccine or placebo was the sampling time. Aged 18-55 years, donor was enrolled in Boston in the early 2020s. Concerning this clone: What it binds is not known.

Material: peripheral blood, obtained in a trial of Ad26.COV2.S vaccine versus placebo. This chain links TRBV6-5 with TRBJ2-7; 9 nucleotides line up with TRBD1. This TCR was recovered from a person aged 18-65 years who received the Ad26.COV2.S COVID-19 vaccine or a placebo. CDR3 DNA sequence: TGTGCCAGCAGCCACAGGGGGCTCGAGCAGTACTTC. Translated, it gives CASSHRGLEQYF.